The next 17 T cell receptor beta chains were all read from a single sample in a study of T cell repertoires in cytomegalovirus infection. TCRdb reprocessed the reads via MiXCR and lists one record per CDR3 protein. The sample has around 140,000 distinct CDR3 sequences; 30% to 40% are singletons. The antigens of these receptors remain unknown. The material sequenced was CD8+ T cells from cultured PBMCs, taken from culture after CMV antigen stimulation. The origin of the receptors is a human donor in good health (CMV status not recorded). Some clones in this sample may be carry-over from other donors' samples.

This clonotype appeared a few times. The chain combines TRBV5-1 with TRBJ1-2; D is unresolved. This CDR3 comprises 13 residues. Trimming shortened V by 6 bases and J by 8 bases, and 17 bases separated the two germline ends. Germline CDR1 SGHRS, CDR2 YFSETQ. The CDR3 protein is CASTDGWESGYTF. CDR3 bases: TGCGCCAGCACCGACGGCTGGGAGTCCGGCTACACCTTC.

The chain couples TRBV10-3 to TRBJ1-2; unclear D gene. Trimming took off 7 bases at V and 2 bases at J, with 11 bases between the two ends. Germline CDR1 reads ENHRY; CDR2 reads SYGVKD. The CDR3 contains 13 residues. The CDR3 loop is CAIMDFSNYGYTF. DNA for the CDR3: TGTGCCATCATGGACTTCTCCAACTATGGCTACACCTTC.

This clonotype was picked up a small number of times. This chain joins TRBV12-3 or TRBV12-4 and TRBJ2-3; 9 bases fit TRBD1. CDR3 size: 15 residues. V gave up 2 bases and J gave up 4 bases; unmatched junction bases: 4. The CDR3 DNA reads as TGTGCCAGCAGTTTACGGGACAGGGTGTCAGATACGCAGTATTTT. It codes for CASSLRDRVSDTQYF.

The chain carries TRBV2 and TRBJ1-2; 8 bases align to TRBD1. Germline loops: CDR1 SNHLY, CDR2 FYNNEI. V shed 8 bases and J 4 bases; nucleotides not matched to a gene: 12. The CDR3 totals 15 residues. The CDR3 DNA is TGTGCCAGCCGGGACAGGCTAATATCCGCCTATGGCTACACCTTC. This codes for CASRDRLISAYGYTF.

The chain has TRBV11-1 and TRBJ2-3; TRBD1 matches at 9 bases. The germline CDR1 and CDR2 sequences are SGHAT and FQDESV (reference sequence). After removal of 5 bases from V and 3 bases from J, the junction contained 9 bases not matched to a gene. The CDR3 covers 16 residues. CDR3 DNA sequence: TGTGCCAGCAGCCCCTGGGACAGGGCTTCGACAGATACGCAGTATTTT. Translation: CASSPWDRASTDTQYF.

This clonotype was detected a few times. This chain links TRBV7-2 with TRBJ2-7; TRBD1 might be the D (6 bases). V shed 1 base and J shed 6 bases, with 10 bases lying between them. Germline V CDR1 and CDR2: SGHTA, FQGNSA. CDR3 length: 13 amino acids. The DNA for the CDR3 is TGTGCCAGCAGCTTAGGCAGGGGTGGCGAGCAGTACTTC. Encoded protein: CASSLGRGGEQYF.

This rearrangement joins TRBV5-6 to TRBJ1-2; D is possibly TRBD1 (6 bases). CDR1 is SGHDT, CDR2 YYEEEE, per germline. V was clipped by 4 bases and J by 4 bases, with 14 bases between them. The CDR3 loop spans 14 amino acids. CDR3: CASSADRRSYGYTF. The CDR3 DNA is TGTGCCAGCAGCGCCGACAGGAGATCCTATGGCTACACCTTC.

This clonotype has a count of ten or more. The rearrangement joins TRBV7-2 to TRBJ1-6; D not resolved. V was trimmed by 5 bases and J by 9 bases, leaving 17 bases between them. The CDR3 extends over 15 amino acids. Germline loops: CDR1 SGHTA, CDR2 FQGNSA. CDR3 DNA sequence: TGTGCCAGCAGCCTAAGTTGGGCAGCGTCTTCACCCCTCCACTTT. Amino acids: CASSLSWAASSPLHF.

This clonotype was observed a few times. V usage is TRBV4-1 and J usage is TRBJ2-7, with D unclear. The length of the CDR3 is 13 residues. Trimming left V 4 bases short and J 1 base short, with 8 bases between. The germline V gene has CDR1 MGHRA and CDR2 YSYEKL. CDR3 sequence: CASSLRRSYEQYF. CDR3 coding DNA: TGCGCCAGCAGCCTAAGACGGTCCTACGAGCAGTACTTC.

The chain is built from TRBV29-1 and TRBJ2-7, with 8 bases identical to TRBD1. From germline, CDR1 is SQVTM and CDR2 ANQGSEA. V trimming: 6 bases; J trimming: 3 bases; junction bases outside the gene matches: 7. The CDR3 loop spans 13 amino acids. The CDR3 DNA reads as TGCAGCGTAGGACAGGGTTTGGGCTACGAGCAGTACTTC. It specifies CSVGQGLGYEQYF.

The table lists this clonotype with many counts. V gene TRBV5-6 combines with J gene TRBJ1-5, with D perhaps TRBD1 (5 bases). In germline, CDR1 is SGHDT, CDR2 YYEEEE. V shed 4 bases and J shed 5 bases, with 13 bases lying between them. The CDR3 consists of 14 residues. CDR3 protein: CASSAQWGDQPQHF. The CDR3 nucleotides are TGTGCCAGCAGCGCTCAGTGGGGCGATCAGCCCCAGCATTTT.

The chain recombines TRBV7-4 with TRBJ2-1; D gene unclear. Germline assignment: CDR1 SGHVT and CDR2 SQSDAQ. The V end lost 1 base, the J end lost 8 bases, and 15 bases lay between the germline ends. The CDR3 is made up of 15 amino acids. The DNA for the CDR3 is TGTGCCAGCAGCTTAGGTGCCTTTGGTTACGATGAGCAGTTCTTC. Amino acid sequence: CASSLGAFGYDEQFF. Using reference TRBV7-4 and TRBJ2-1 for the parts outside the CDR3, the full variable domain is GAGVSQSPRYKVAKRGRDVALRCDSISGHVTLYWYRQTLGQGSEVLTYSQSDAQRDKSGRPSGRFSAERPERSVSTLKIQRTEQGDSAVYLCASSLGAFGYDEQFFGPGTRLTVL.

The chain combines TRBV28 with TRBJ1-5; D unclear. The germline V gene has CDR1 MDHEN and CDR2 SYDVKM. The CDR3 runs 15 residues. V was trimmed by 3 bases and J by 1 base, leaving 10 bases between them. The CDR3 DNA reads as TGTGCCAGCAGTTTTTCCAGCAGGAGCAATCAGCCCCAGCATTTT. The encoded protein is CASSFSSRSNQPQHF.

This clonotype has ten or more counts. The chain is built from TRBV12-5 and TRBJ1-2; D unresolved. V lost 6 bases and J 3 bases, leaving 11 bases between the germline ends. This CDR3 comprises 13 residues. Germline lookup yields CDR1 LGHNT and CDR2 FRNRAP. Here the CDR3 reads CASGPTIDYGYTF. The CDR3, as DNA: TGTGCTAGTGGACCAACCATCGACTATGGCTACACCTTC.

This clonotype was recorded only once. The chain links TRBV4-1 to TRBJ2-5, with D unclear. Germline V gene sequence: CDR1 MGHRA, CDR2 YSYEKL. The CDR3 runs 14 residues. Trimming removed 0 bases from V and 5 bases from J, with 10 bases in between. The CDR3 coding sequence is TGCGCCAGCAGCCAAGACCTGTCCCTGGAGACCCAGTACTTC. This encodes CASSQDLSLETQYF.

The chain has TRBV7-9 and TRBJ2-7; a weak D match, TRBD1 (6 bases). This CDR3 is 14 amino acids long. Germline CDR1 SEHNR, CDR2 FQNEAQ (reference sequence). V was cut by 8 bases and J by 2 bases, with 16 bases left in between. In nucleotides, the CDR3 is TGTGCCAGCGGGGTTGGGACATCGACCTACGAGCAGTACTTC. Its protein product is CASGVGTSTYEQYF.

This clonotype showed up just a few times. The chain links TRBV5-6 to TRBJ1-1; 10 nucleotides match TRBD1. CDR1 and CDR2 (germline): SGHDT, YYEEEE. V was pared by 3 bases and J by 0 bases, with 2 bases of the junction left unmatched. The CDR3 runs to 15 residues. The CDR3 bases are TGTGCCAGCAGCTGGGGGACAGGGGTGAACACTGAAGCTTTCTTT. Its translation: CASSWGTGVNTEAFF. Complete variable domain (other parts from reference TRBV5-6 and TRBJ1-1): DAGVTQSPTHLIKTRGQQVTLRCSPKSGHDTVSWYQQALGQGPQFIFQYYEEEERQRGNFPDRFSGHQFPNYSSELNVNALLLGDSALYLCASSWGTGVNTEAFFGQGTRLTVV.